Presented here are 21 T cell receptor beta chains from one specimen sequenced in a study of T-cell reconstitution after alpha-beta-depleted transplantation in children. For TCRbeta, the library was prepared with unique molecular identifiers. MiXCR was run by TCRdb on the PCR reads, yielding one entry per CDR3 protein. The table has over 550,000 distinct CDR3 sequences, roughly a tenth seen once. The sequences come from PBMCs from the stem cell graft donor, collected from the stem cell graft. The receptors derive from a human donor who donated a stem cell graft to a child with acute myeloid leukemia.

This clonotype has just a few counts. The chain links TRBV7-2 to TRBJ2-3; perhaps TRBD1 as D (6 bases). CDR1 and CDR2 (germline): SGHTA, FQGNSA. The CDR3 extends over 15 amino acids. Trimming cost V 1 base and J 2 bases, with 10 bases left between them. As DNA, the CDR3 is TGTGCCAGCAGCTTAGTGGGGACAACCACAGATACGCAGTATTTT. Translated: CASSLVGTTTDTQYF.

This chain uses TRBV20-1 with TRBJ1-4, with D unclear. Germline V gene data show CDR1 as DFQATT and CDR2 as SNEGSKA (reference sequence). Trimming stripped 6 bases from V and 4 bases from J, with 9 bases between. The CDR3 length is 12 residues. CDR3 nucleotide sequence: TGCAGTGCCACCCACCATAATGAAAAACTGTTTTTT. This translates into CSATHHNEKLFF.

The V gene is TRBV29-1, the J gene TRBJ2-7, with TRBD1 identical over 7 bases. After removal of 6 bases from V and 2 bases from J, the junction contained 7 bases not matched to a gene. Per germline, CDR1 SQVTM and CDR2 ANQGSEA. This CDR3 has 13 residues. This CDR3 is CSVVTGAPYEQYF. In DNA, the CDR3 is TGCAGCGTCGTTACAGGGGCTCCCTACGAGCAGTACTTC.

This clonotype turned up a few times. The chain links TRBV6-2 or TRBV6-3 to TRBJ1-2, with 9 bases fitting TRBD1. Germline V CDR1 and CDR2: MNHEY, SVGEGT. The CDR3 extends over 11 amino acids. V lost 9 bases and J lost 7; bases outside the gene matches: 3. CDR3 sequence (DNA): TGTGCCAGTGGACAGGGGACTGGCTACACCTTC. It specifies CASGQGTGYTF.

The chain carries TRBV3-1 and TRBJ1-1; D unclear. CDR3 length: 12 amino acids. CDR1 is LGHDT and CDR2 is YNNKEL in the germline V gene (reference sequence). V was shortened by 0 bases and J by 13 bases, with 12 bases between the two germline ends. CDR3 sequence: CASSQEGPFVFF. CDR3 DNA: TGTGCCAGCAGCCAAGAAGGGCCATTCGTTTTCTTT.

The chain is built from TRBV5-8 and TRBJ2-5; D possibly corresponds to TRBD1 (5 bases). CDR3 length: 15 residues. The germline V gene encodes CDR1 SGHTS and CDR2 YDEGEE. Trimming pared 4 bases from V and 1 base from J, leaving 14 bases between. Here the CDR3 reads CASSPYRIFQETQYF. The CDR3 DNA reads as TGTGCCAGCAGCCCCTACAGGATTTTCCAAGAGACCCAGTACTTC.

This clonotype was picked up many times. The chain recombines TRBV4-3 with TRBJ1-1; D is possibly TRBD1 (5 bases). Trimming shortened V by 0 bases and J by 3 bases, and 8 bases separated the two germline ends. The CDR3 extends over 14 amino acids. Germline values: CDR1 LGHNA, CDR2 YSLEER. CDR3: CASSQDGRDTEAFF. The CDR3 DNA is TGCGCCAGCAGCCAAGATGGCAGGGACACTGAAGCTTTCTTT.

J is TRBJ2-1 and V is TRBV7-2, with 11 positions matching TRBD2. Trimming at V came to 4 bases and at J to 9 bases, leaving 20 bases not matched to a gene. Germline values: CDR1 SGHTA, CDR2 FQGNSA. The CDR3 has 19 residues. CDR3 sequence reads: CASSSSAVMLAGGRPEQFF. CDR3 DNA: TGTGCCAGCAGCTCATCAGCCGTAATGCTAGCGGGAGGCCGACCTGAGCAGTTCTTC.

This clonotype has at least ten counts. The chain joins TRBV12-3 or TRBV12-4 to TRBJ1-4, with D uncertain. The CDR3 runs to 13 residues. With 3 bases removed from V and 7 bases from J, the gap between germline ends came to 9 bases. CDR3 nucleotides: TGTGCCAGCAGTTTGCTGGCAGCTGAAAAACTGTTTTTT. Translating gives CASSLLAAEKLFF.

The genes are TRBV20-1 and TRBJ1-1; D is perhaps TRBD1 (5 bases). The germline V gene has CDR1 DFQATT and CDR2 SNEGSKA (reference sequence). V was pared by 1 base and J by 4 bases, with 10 bases between. The CDR3 consists of 13 residues. The CDR3 sequence: CSARGGGATEAFF. In DNA, the CDR3 is TGCAGTGCTAGAGGGGGGGGTGCCACTGAAGCTTTCTTT.

This clonotype has ten or more counts. The chain is built from TRBV7-9 and TRBJ2-7, with TRBD2 matching 11 bases. The V and J ends lost 4 bases and 7 bases, in that order; junction bases with no gene match: 12. Germline values: CDR1 SEHNR, CDR2 FQNEAQ (reference sequence). This CDR3 is 16 amino acids long. As DNA, the CDR3 is TGTGCCAGCAGCTCCCTGGAAACTAGCGGGAGCTGGGAGCAGTACTTC. Translating it yields CASSSLETSGSWEQYF.

This clonotype was counted a few times. This chain joins TRBV18 and TRBJ2-1; tentatively, D is TRBD2 (5 bases). The CDR3 length is 16 residues. CDR1 KGHSH and CDR2 LQKENI come from the germline V gene. Trimming shortened V by 3 bases and J by 2 bases, and 14 bases separated the two germline ends. The CDR3 DNA reads as TGTGCCAGCTCACCTAAAACTAGTAGCGCCTACAATGAGCAGTTCTTC. It yields the protein CASSPKTSSAYNEQFF.

The chain joins TRBV9 to TRBJ2-3, with D uncertain. CDR3 length: 16 residues. CDR1 is SGDLS, CDR2 YYNGEE, per germline. The V gene lost 2 bases and the J gene lost 0 bases, with 13 bases spanning the gap. CDR3 protein: CASSVVRASSTDTQYF. CDR3 sequence (DNA): TGTGCCAGCAGCGTCGTAAGGGCTTCTAGCACAGATACGCAGTATTTT.

This clonotype was seen many times. The CDR3 DNA reads TGTGCCAGCAGTCCTGGACAGGAATACAATGAGCAGTTCTTC. It specifies CASSPGQEYNEQFF. The chain employs TRBV7-9 and TRBJ2-1, with 7 bases lining up with TRBD1. The CDR3 runs 14 residues. The V segment lost 6 bases and the J segment 4 bases; nucleotides outside the gene matches: 6. CDR1 and CDR2 from the germline V gene are SEHNR and FQNEAQ (reference sequence).

To note about this clonotype: This may arise from a read error, as a much more abundant clone is one base away. This chain connects TRBV7-2 to TRBJ2-1; D not resolved. In germline, CDR1 is SGHTA, CDR2 FQGNSA. The CDR3 has 12 residues. Trimming took off 4 bases at V and 12 bases at J, with 13 bases between the two ends. The CDR3 DNA reads as TGTGCCAGCAGCTCGTTTACGGAGAGGCAGTTCTTC. Its translation is CASSSFTERQFF.

This clonotype was seen a handful of times. The chain links TRBV9 to TRBJ2-7, with 10 bases fitting TRBD2. The CDR3 covers 15 residues. Germline assignment: CDR1 SGDLS and CDR2 YYNGEE. The trim removed 4 bases at V and 3 bases at J, leaving 7 bases unmatched. This chain's CDR3 is CASSPQREGSYEQYF. CDR3 sequence (DNA): TGTGCCAGCAGCCCTCAGCGGGAGGGCAGCTACGAGCAGTACTTC.

This rearrangement joins TRBV5-4 to TRBJ2-5, with 8 bases identical to TRBD2. V trimming: 0 bases; J trimming: 5 bases; junction bases outside the gene matches: 6. CDR3 size: 15 residues. Germline CDR1 reads SGHNT; CDR2 reads YYREEE (reference sequence). CDR3: CASSLAGGPRETQYF. CDR3 DNA: TGTGCCAGCAGCTTGGCGGGAGGGCCCCGGGAGACCCAGTACTTC.

This clonotype was seen ten or more times. The chain carries TRBV5-1 and TRBJ1-1; D is possibly TRBD1 (5 bases). Germline CDR1 SGHRS, CDR2 YFSETQ. The CDR3 is made up of 14 amino acids. The ends were cut back, 4 bases at V and 1 base at J, with 11 bases in the middle. Here the CDR3 DNA reads TGCGCCAGCAGCACCCGAACAGGGAACACTGAAGCTTTCTTT. Its protein product is CASSTRTGNTEAFF.

The sample holds many counts of this clonotype. CDR3 protein: CASSERETRNTIYF. CDR3 DNA: TGTGCCAGCAGTGAAAGGGAGACTAGAAACACCATATATTTT. V and J are TRBV2 and TRBJ1-3; D is unresolved. CDR1 SNHLY and CDR2 FYNNEI come from the germline V gene. The V and J ends lost 2 bases and 5 bases respectively, with 10 bases between them. The CDR3 covers 14 residues.

This clonotype came up a few times. The chain couples TRBV12-3 or TRBV12-4 to TRBJ2-7, with D perhaps matching TRBD1 (6 bases). Trimming stripped 5 bases from V and 0 bases from J, with 11 bases between. The CDR3 is made up of 14 amino acids. In nucleotides, the CDR3 is TGTGCCAGCAGTCACCGGGACACCTCCTACGAGCAGTACTTC. This sequence encodes CASSHRDTSYEQYF.

This clonotype was counted only a few times. The chain uses TRBV19 and TRBJ1-1; 9 bases fit TRBD1. Germline CDR1 reads LNHDA; CDR2 reads SQIVND (reference sequence). The CDR3 spans 15 residues. With V trimmed by 4 bases and J by 5 bases, 8 bases remained unmatched. CDR3 protein: CASSTIQGARTEAFF. DNA for the CDR3: TGTGCCAGTAGTACAATACAGGGGGCTAGAACTGAAGCTTTCTTT.